The sequence of this T cell receptor beta chain was determined in a study of blood T cell repertoires in COVID-19. Background on the study: T cells, B-cell-depleted T cells, or PBMCs supplied cDNA or gDNA.

V lost 1 base, J lost 6 bases, and 13 bases stayed unmatched. Looked up from germline, CDR1 is PRHDT and CDR2 is FYEKMQ (reference sequence). The CDR3 is made up of 18 amino acids. The protocol was immunoSEQ multiplex PCR, while the TCRdb copy is restricted to in-frame clones and leaves out a portion. The sample has roughly 35,000 clones; around four fifths are singletons. The genes are TRBV13 and TRBJ2-2; 8 bases align to TRBD1. The receptor was derived from an older woman with acute or convalescent COVID-19. Material: peripheral blood. This CDR3 reads CASSLVLGTGLGPGELFF. As DNA, the CDR3 is TGTGCCAGCAGCTTAGTTCTAGGGACAGGACTCGGACCCGGGGAGCTGTTTTTT.